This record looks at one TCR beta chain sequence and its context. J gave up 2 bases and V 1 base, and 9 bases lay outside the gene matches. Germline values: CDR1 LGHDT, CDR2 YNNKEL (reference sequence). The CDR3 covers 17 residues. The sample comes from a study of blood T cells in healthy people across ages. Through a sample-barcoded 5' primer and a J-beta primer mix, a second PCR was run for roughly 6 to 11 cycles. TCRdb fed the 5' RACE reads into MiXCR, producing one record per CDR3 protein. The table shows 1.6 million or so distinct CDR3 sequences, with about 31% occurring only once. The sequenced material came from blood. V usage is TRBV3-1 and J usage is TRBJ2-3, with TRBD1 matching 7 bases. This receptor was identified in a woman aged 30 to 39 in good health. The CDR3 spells CASSQVNPGQLTDTQYF. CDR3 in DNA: TGTGCCAGCAGCCAAGTCAATCCGGGACAGCTCACAGATACGCAGTATTTT.